This T cell receptor (beta chain) is drawn from a study of shared clonotypes between healthy human individuals. The overall study: Three plates each covered CD4 naive and memory; CD8 naive two, CD8 memory one.

Sorted-subset replicate PCRs used approximately 200 ng of genomic DNA. This amount corresponded to 30,000 to 35,000 T cell genomes. The assay was immunoSEQ multiplex PCR, and TCRdb's table has in-frame clones only and misses some. The table lists approximately 2.3 million clones, approximately 93% of them singletons. Points from the study as a whole: Rarefaction curves obtained for sorted subsets showed sequencing incomplete despite large depth. Investigators expected sequencing depth to affect clonotype sharing among donors.

Germline V gene data show CDR1 as SGHRS and CDR2 as YFSETQ. The CDR3 sequence is 15 residues long. With 4 bases clipped from V and 4 bases from J, the junction kept 4 bases outside the gene matches. For this clone: Its cognate antigen is unknown.

Material for sequencing was naive CD4+ T cells from PBMCs. Subset given: CD45RA+ positively selected. This TCR derives from a man aged 18 to 29 in good health. Some clones in this sample may be carry-over from other donors' samples. V and J are TRBV5-1 and TRBJ1-4, with 10 bases matching TRBD1. This chain's CDR3 is CASSGDRGYNEKLFF. CDR3 nucleotides: TGCGCCAGCAGCGGGGACAGGGGATATAATGAAAAACTGTTTTTT.